This T cell receptor beta chain was observed in a study of tumor-infiltrating lymphocytes in primary liver carcinoma. Concerning this clonotype: The junction shows a germline mismatch at one end, possibly a read error.

Extraction of RNA together with DNA used about 17-30 mg of unsorted bulk tissue. Total RNA (around 500 ng) served as template for TCR beta cDNA synthesis primed by a constant-region primer. Libraries covering TCR beta were generated through three nested multiplex PCR rounds (using a slightly modified ARM-PCR). TCRdb processed the multiplex PCR reads anew with MiXCR; each CDR3 protein has one entry. The sample gives about 43,000 distinct CDR3 sequences, over 70% of which show up once; under 20% is in the top ten. The receptor was isolated from a man aged 35 to 55 with primary liver carcinoma and hepatitis B virus infection. Sequenced input: liver tumor tissue from sampling region 2. Subset indicated: tumor region T2, inferior pole.

As DNA, the CDR3 is TGTGCCAGCAGCTCGGGATATGCGGGAGATACCCACTACTTC. Its translation is CASSSGYAGDTHYF. The J gene is TRBJ2-5, the V gene TRBV7-9; 7 bases fit TRBD2. This CDR3 has 14 amino acids. CDR1 SEHNR and CDR2 FQNEAQ come from the germline V gene (reference sequence).